Shown below are 15 T cell receptor beta chains from a single sample sequenced in a study of blood T cell repertoires in COVID-19. Assay used: immunoSEQ multiplex PCR; TCRdb lists only in-frame clones, some missing. The sample lists more than 70,000 clones, about nine tenths seen once, with 5% to 6.5% in the top ten. The sequenced sample consisted of peripheral blood. The receptors here all came from a woman aged 18-29 years with acute or convalescent COVID-19.

V and J are TRBV19 and TRBJ1-2; 11 nucleotides line up with TRBD1. The CDR3 contains 16 residues. From germline, CDR1 is LNHDA and CDR2 SQIVND (reference sequence). After removal of 6 bases from V and 8 bases from J, the junction contained 14 bases not matched to a gene. CDR3 nucleotides: TGTGCCAGTAGCAACTGGGGACAGGGGGAGAGCGGAGGCTACACCTTC. It encodes CASSNWGQGESGGYTF.

V is TRBV6-1 and J is TRBJ1-1, with D possibly TRBD1 on 6 matching bases. The CDR3 spans 14 residues. The germline gives CDR1 MNHNS, CDR2 SASEGT. The germline V and J ends were trimmed by 2 bases and 8 bases, with 15 bases remaining between them. The CDR3 sequence: CASSEQGKELEAFF. CDR3 bases: TGTGCCAGCAGTGAACAGGGGAAAGAATTAGAAGCTTTCTTT.

This clone was seen just once. The chain links TRBV28 to TRBJ2-7; 7 nucleotides line up with TRBD1. The CDR3 runs 14 residues. V lost 6 bases, J lost 6 bases, and 11 bases stayed unmatched. CDR1 and CDR2 (germline): MDHEN, SYDVKM. The CDR3 sequence: CASRNRGATPEQYF. The CDR3, as DNA: TGTGCCAGCAGGAACAGGGGCGCTACCCCCGAGCAGTACTTC.

The gene calls are TRBV2 and TRBJ1-4; TRBD1 might be the D (6 bases). Germline CDR1 SNHLY, CDR2 FYNNEI. Trimming cost V 1 base and J 7 bases, with 10 bases left between them. The CDR3 is made up of 14 amino acids. The CDR3 DNA reads TGTGCCAGCAGTGAAGAGGGGGTTGGTGAAAAACTGTTTTTT. Protein product: CASSEEGVGEKLFF.

The V call is TRBV3-1 (or the pseudogene TRBV3-2), the J call TRBJ2-1; no definite D call. The CDR3 sequence is 14 residues long. V was shortened by 0 bases and J by 10 bases, with 13 bases between the two germline ends. Looked up from germline, CDR1 is LGHDT and CDR2 is YNNKEL (reference sequence). CDR3 sequence (DNA): TGTGCCAGCAGCCAAGACTTCCGGGTCTGGGAGCAGTTCTTC. It specifies CASSQDFRVWEQFF.

DNA of the CDR3: TGTGCCAGCAGTTACCGGGACAGGGAGTACGAGCAGTACTTC. It codes for CASSYRDREYEQYF. This chain joins TRBV6-6 and TRBJ2-7; 9 positions match TRBD1. V dropped 2 bases and J dropped 4; count of bases not matched to a gene: 3. Germline V gives CDR1 MNHNY, CDR2 SVGAGI (reference sequence). The CDR3 is 14 amino acids.

This rearrangement joins TRBV28 to TRBJ1-6, with 7 positions matching TRBD1. This CDR3 is 15 amino acids long. The germline gives CDR1 MDHEN, CDR2 SYDVKM. V was pared by 6 bases and J by 5 bases, with 7 bases of the junction left unmatched. In nucleotides, the CDR3 is TGTGCCAGCAGACGGGCGGACAGGAATAATTCACCCCTCCACTTT. Amino acids: CASRRADRNNSPLHF.

The chain recombines TRBV27 with TRBJ2-1; tentative D call: TRBD1 (6 bases). Germline CDR1 reads MNHEY; CDR2 reads SMNVEV (reference sequence). This CDR3 region has 15 residues. Deletions cut 2 bases from V and 2 bases from J, with 10 bases between. The CDR3 coding sequence is TGTGCCAGCAGTTTAGTTTGGGACACCTACAATGAGCAGTTCTTC. The encoded protein is CASSLVWDTYNEQFF.

The chain uses TRBV5-1 and TRBJ2-5; possibly TRBD2 for D (6 bases). V was clipped by 1 base and J by 1 base, with 14 bases between them. This CDR3 has 16 residues. Germline CDR1 SGHRS, CDR2 YFSETQ. The DNA for the CDR3 is TGCGCCAGCAGCTTGCAATGGGTGGGGGGCCAAGAGACCCAGTACTTC. The encoded protein is CASSLQWVGGQETQYF. Filled out from reference TRBV5-1 and TRBJ2-5, the complete variable domain reads KAGVTQTPRYLIKTRGQQVTLSCSPISGHRSVSWYQQTPGQGLQFLFEYFSETQRNKGNFPGRFSGRQFSNSRSEMNVSTLELGDSALYLCASSLQWVGGQETQYFGPGTRLLVL.

This chain connects TRBV11-3 to TRBJ2-7; 10 positions match TRBD1. This CDR3 contains 14 residues. V gave up 1 base and J gave up 3 bases; unmatched junction bases: 0. Per the germline V gene, CDR1 is SGHNT and CDR2 is YENEEA. The CDR3 reads CASSLGTGGYEQYF. The CDR3 DNA sequence: TGTGCCAGCAGCTTAGGGACAGGGGGCTACGAGCAGTACTTC.

The chain carries TRBV15 and TRBJ1-5; 7 bases fit TRBD1. Germline CDR1 and CDR2: LNHNV and YYDKDF (reference sequence). The CDR3 totals 14 residues. J lost 4 bases, V lost 5 bases, and 5 bases had no gene match. CDR3 sequence (DNA): TGTGCCACCAGCTCTATCAGGGGGAATCAGCCCCAGCATTTT. It encodes CATSSIRGNQPQHF. Together with reference TRBV15 and TRBJ1-5, the CDR3 gives the full variable domain: DAMVIQNPRYQVTQFGKPVTLSCSQTLNHNVMYWYQQKSSQAPKLLFHYYDKDFNNEADTPDNFQSRRPNTSFCFLDIRSPGLGDTAMYLCATSSIRGNQPQHFGDGTRLSIL.

The chain couples TRBV7-9 to TRBJ2-2, with 13 positions matching TRBD2. With 8 bases clipped from V and 1 base from J, the junction kept 7 bases outside the gene matches. Germline V gene lookup returns CDR1 SEHNR and CDR2 FQNEAQ (reference sequence). The length of the CDR3 is 17 residues. The DNA of the CDR3 is TGTGCCAGCTTCTCACTAGCGGGAGGGAAGAACACCGGGGAGCTGTTTTTT. It encodes CASFSLAGGKNTGELFF.

The gene calls are TRBV5-6 and TRBJ1-2, with TRBD1 identical over 7 bases. Losses at the gene ends were 0 bases for V and 8 bases for J; bases not matched to a gene: 10. Germline assignment: CDR1 SGHDT and CDR2 YYEEEE. The CDR3 covers 15 residues. CDR3 region: CASSLAGAGGKGYTF. The CDR3 DNA follows: TGTGCCAGCAGCTTGGCCGGGGCAGGGGGTAAGGGCTACACCTTC.

V usage is TRBV30 and J usage is TRBJ1-3, with unresolved D. Looked up from germline, CDR1 is GTSNPN and CDR2 is SVGIG (reference sequence). This CDR3 is built from 13 residues. V lost 2 bases and J lost 9, with 14 bases in between. The CDR3 loop reads CAWSSGSGGTIYF. CDR3 nucleotide sequence: TGTGCCTGGAGTTCGGGGTCCGGCGGCACCATATATTTT.

This clone has a single count. This rearrangement joins TRBV12-3 or TRBV12-4 to TRBJ1-1, with 9 nucleotides matching TRBD1. The trim removed 7 bases at V and 4 bases at J, leaving 4 bases unmatched. The CDR3 loop spans 13 amino acids. The CDR3 DNA reads as TGTGCCAGCACCTTGACAGGGGGCACTGAAGCTTTCTTT. Translated, it gives CASTLTGGTEAFF.